This is a list of T cell receptor beta chains from one sample in a study of shared clonotypes between healthy human individuals. Assay used: immunoSEQ multiplex PCR; TCRdb lists only in-frame clones, some missing. The data contain 2 million to 2.5 million clones, around 95% of them singletons. The sequenced material came from naive CD4+ T cells sorted from blood. Receptor source: a man aged 18 to 30 in good health. Both conserved end residues are part of each CDR3. The D gene is left open where the match is weak. Not all rows give a size; the values are once, few, many and, for expanded clones, a class.

clone_size: NA
j_call: TRBJ1-1
d_call: NA
v_call: TRBV19
cdr3_nt: TGTGCCAGTAGTATTTTGGGGCTGAACACTGAAGCTTTCTTT
cdr3_aa: CASSILGLNTEAFF

clone_size: once
j_call: TRBJ2-7
d_call: TRBD1
v_call: TRBV10-1
cdr3_nt: TGCGCCAGCAGTGAGTCGACAGGGGGGCCCTACGAGCAGTACTTC
cdr3_aa: CASSESTGGPYEQYF

clone_size: NA
j_call: TRBJ2-7
d_call: TRBD2
v_call: TRBV10-3
cdr3_nt: TGTGCCATCAGTGGACTAGCGGGAGTCGGGGAGCAGTACTTC
cdr3_aa: CAISGLAGVGEQYF

clone_size: NA
j_call: TRBJ1-2
d_call: TRBD1
v_call: TRBV19
cdr3_nt: TGTGCCAGTAGCCGGGACAGGGTCAACTATGGCTACACCTTC
cdr3_aa: CASSRDRVNYGYTF

clone_size: NA
j_call: TRBJ2-1
d_call: NA
v_call: TRBV2
cdr3_nt: TGTGCCAGCAGTGAAGAAGACAGGGAGCAGTTCTTC
cdr3_aa: CASSEEDREQFF

clone_size: NA
j_call: TRBJ2-1
d_call: NA
v_call: TRBV10-3
cdr3_nt: TGTGCCATCAAGGGTCACGGGGGAGTCAGAGACAATGAGCAGTTCTTC
cdr3_aa: CAIKGHGGVRDNEQFF

clone_size: once
j_call: TRBJ1-1
d_call: NA
v_call: TRBV29-1
cdr3_nt: TGCAGCGTTGAAAGATTCTCGGGGAGGGCTGAAGCTTTCTTT
cdr3_aa: CSVERFSGRAEAFF

clone_size: NA
j_call: TRBJ2-3
d_call: TRBD2
v_call: TRBV11-2
cdr3_nt: TGTGCCAGCAGCTATACGGGTGGCGGGAGAACCACAGATACGCAGTATTTT
cdr3_aa: CASSYTGGGRTTDTQYF

clone_size: NA
j_call: TRBJ2-5
d_call: NA
v_call: TRBV9
cdr3_nt: TGTGCCAGCAGCGTAGGGGTGGCCCCCGTGGCCCAGTACTTC
cdr3_aa: CASSVGVAPVAQYF

clone_size: once
j_call: TRBJ2-7
d_call: TRBD2
v_call: TRBV27
cdr3_nt: TGTGCCAGCAGGACTAGCGGGGGATTCTCCTACGAGCAGTACTTC
cdr3_aa: CASRTSGGFSYEQYF

clone_size: NA
j_call: TRBJ2-1
d_call: NA
v_call: TRBV29-1
cdr3_nt: TGCAGCGCCCGTTTGTCCCTGGGTGAGCAGTTCTTC
cdr3_aa: CSARLSLGEQFF

clone_size: NA
j_call: TRBJ1-5
d_call: NA
v_call: TRBV7-9
cdr3_nt: TGTGCCAGCAGCTCGAACTCACAGGGCAATCAGCCCCAGCATTTT
cdr3_aa: CASSSNSQGNQPQHF

clone_size: NA
j_call: TRBJ2-2
d_call: NA
v_call: TRBV10-3
cdr3_nt: TGTGCCATCAGTGAAGGTCTTTTCACCGGGGAGCTGTTTTTT
cdr3_aa: CAISEGLFTGELFF

clone_size: NA
j_call: TRBJ1-1
d_call: TRBD1
v_call: TRBV19
cdr3_nt: TGTGCCAGTACCTTCTCGACAGGGATAAACACTGAAGCTTTCTTT
cdr3_aa: CASTFSTGINTEAFF

clone_size: NA
j_call: TRBJ1-5
d_call: NA
v_call: TRBV7-2
cdr3_nt: TGTGCCAGCAGCTCCACAGGAGGGAACAATCAGCCCCAGCATTTT
cdr3_aa: CASSSTGGNNQPQHF

clone_size: NA
j_call: TRBJ1-2
d_call: NA
v_call: TRBV7-2
cdr3_nt: TGTGCCAGCAGCTCTCAGCAGGGCTATGGCTACACCTTC
cdr3_aa: CASSSQQGYGYTF

clone_size: NA
j_call: TRBJ2-1
d_call: TRBD2
v_call: TRBV30
cdr3_nt: TGTGCCGGGGCGGGGGTCTATGAGCAGTTCTTC
cdr3_aa: CAGAGVYEQFF

clone_size: once
j_call: TRBJ2-7
d_call: NA
v_call: TRBV15
cdr3_nt: TGTGCCACCAGCAGAGGAGGGCAAGGGGACGAGCAGTACTTC
cdr3_aa: CATSRGGQGDEQYF

clone_size: NA
j_call: TRBJ1-1
d_call: NA
v_call: TRBV27
cdr3_nt: TGTGCCAGCAGTTTATCGGTAGGGAAAACTGAAGCTTTCTTT
cdr3_aa: CASSLSVGKTEAFF

clone_size: once
j_call: TRBJ2-1
d_call: TRBD2
v_call: TRBV19
cdr3_nt: TGTGCCAGTAGTCTTACTAGCGGAAATGAGCAGTTCTTC
cdr3_aa: CASSLTSGNEQFF

clone_size: NA
j_call: TRBJ2-6
d_call: NA
v_call: TRBV13
cdr3_nt: TGTGCCAGCGTGGACAGTACTGGGGCCAACGTCCTGACTTTC
cdr3_aa: CASVDSTGANVLTF

clone_size: NA
j_call: TRBJ2-5
d_call: NA
v_call: TRBV7-9
cdr3_nt: TGTGCCAGCAGCTTATCTGACAGGTATCAAGAGACCCAGTACTTC
cdr3_aa: CASSLSDRYQETQYF

clone_size: NA
j_call: TRBJ2-3
d_call: TRBD2
v_call: TRBV6-1
cdr3_nt: TGTGCCAGCAGTGATCGGGGGAGGGGAGATACGCAGTATTTT
cdr3_aa: CASSDRGRGDTQYF

clone_size: few
j_call: TRBJ1-6
d_call: TRBD1
v_call: TRBV7-9
cdr3_nt: TGTGCCAGCAGCCACGCGGGGACAGTGGCTCCCCTCCACTTT
cdr3_aa: CASSHAGTVAPLHF

clone_size: once
j_call: TRBJ1-1
d_call: TRBD1
v_call: TRBV5-5
cdr3_nt: TGTGCCAGCAGTTCCGACAGGGGCACTGAAGCTTTCTTT
cdr3_aa: CASSSDRGTEAFF

clone_size: once
j_call: TRBJ2-5
d_call: TRBD1
v_call: TRBV5-1
cdr3_nt: TGCGCCAGCAGCTCCCAGGGGGAGGAGACCCAGTACTTC
cdr3_aa: CASSSQGEETQYF

clone_size: NA
j_call: TRBJ1-1
d_call: NA
v_call: TRBV6-6
cdr3_nt: TGTGCCAGCAGTCGAAGGGGCCCCCGCGATGGCACTGAAGCTTTCTTT
cdr3_aa: CASSRRGPRDGTEAFF

clone_size: NA
j_call: TRBJ1-2
d_call: NA
v_call: TRBV2
cdr3_nt: TGTGCCAGCAGTGCCGGCGGATCTATTGGCTACACCTTC
cdr3_aa: CASSAGGSIGYTF

clone_size: NA
j_call: TRBJ1-5
d_call: TRBD1
v_call: TRBV27
cdr3_nt: TGTGCCAGCAGTTTAGTGGGACAGCTATACAATCAGCCCCAGCATTTT
cdr3_aa: CASSLVGQLYNQPQHF

clone_size: NA
j_call: TRBJ2-7
d_call: NA
v_call: TRBV2
cdr3_nt: TGTGCCAGCAGTGAAGGGCTAGCCGTCTCCGAGCAGTACTTC
cdr3_aa: CASSEGLAVSEQYF

clone_size: NA
j_call: TRBJ2-7
d_call: TRBD2
v_call: TRBV7-2
cdr3_nt: TGTGCCAGCAGCAGACGGACTAGCGGGAGTTTTGACGAGCAGTACTTC
cdr3_aa: CASSRRTSGSFDEQYF

clone_size: NA
j_call: TRBJ2-4
d_call: NA
v_call: TRBV4-1
cdr3_nt: TGCGCCAGCAGCCAACCTGAGACGGAGGTGGGCTCCAAAAACATTCAGTACTTC
cdr3_aa: CASSQPETEVGSKNIQYF

clone_size: NA
j_call: TRBJ2-7
d_call: TRBD2
v_call: TRBV6-5
cdr3_nt: TGTGCCAGCAGTTACTCGAGACTAGCGACCTACGAGCAGTACTTC
cdr3_aa: CASSYSRLATYEQYF

clone_size: NA
j_call: TRBJ2-2
d_call: NA
v_call: TRBV10-3
cdr3_nt: TGTGCCATCAGTGAGAGGGAGGTTGGCACCGGGGAGCTGTTTTTT
cdr3_aa: CAISEREVGTGELFF

clone_size: NA
j_call: TRBJ2-3
d_call: TRBD1
v_call: TRBV7-3
cdr3_nt: TGTGCCAGCAGCCTCGATCCGGGACAGGGCACAGATACGCAGTATTTT
cdr3_aa: CASSLDPGQGTDTQYF

clone_size: NA
j_call: TRBJ2-3
d_call: NA
v_call: TRBV6-1
cdr3_nt: TGTGCCAGCAGGGGCACACAGGGATCGGCAGATACGCAGTATTTT
cdr3_aa: CASRGTQGSADTQYF

clone_size: few
j_call: TRBJ1-2
d_call: NA
v_call: TRBV7-9
cdr3_nt: TGTGCCAGCAGCTTAGTGCCCACAGGGAGAGGCTATGGCTACACCTTC
cdr3_aa: CASSLVPTGRGYGYTF

clone_size: NA
j_call: TRBJ1-1
d_call: TRBD1
v_call: TRBV9
cdr3_nt: TGTGCCAGCAGCGTTAGGGGACAGGGGCTGAACACTGAAGCTTTCTTT
cdr3_aa: CASSVRGQGLNTEAFF

clone_size: NA
j_call: TRBJ2-7
d_call: NA
v_call: TRBV4-1
cdr3_nt: TGCGCCAGCAGCCCCGAGACAGCCGCAAAAGAGCAGTACTTC
cdr3_aa: CASSPETAAKEQYF

clone_size: NA
j_call: TRBJ2-7
d_call: TRBD2
v_call: TRBV5-4
cdr3_nt: TGTGCCAGCAGCCTACCAGGGACTAGCGGGGGCTACGAGCAGTACTTC
cdr3_aa: CASSLPGTSGGYEQYF

clone_size: NA
j_call: TRBJ1-1
d_call: NA
v_call: TRBV19
cdr3_nt: TGTGCCAGTAGTTACGGACAAGGGAACACTGAAGCTTTCTTT
cdr3_aa: CASSYGQGNTEAFF

clone_size: NA
j_call: TRBJ2-1
d_call: NA
v_call: TRBV11-3
cdr3_nt: TGTGCCAGCAGCCTAAACCAGGTGAGCTCCTACAATGAGCAGTTCTTC
cdr3_aa: CASSLNQVSSYNEQFF

clone_size: NA
j_call: TRBJ2-6
d_call: TRBD1
v_call: TRBV5-4
cdr3_nt: TGTGCCAGCAGCTCCCAGACAGGGTCTATCTCTGGGGCCAACGTCCTGACTTTC
cdr3_aa: CASSSQTGSISGANVLTF

clone_size: once
j_call: TRBJ2-3
d_call: TRBD2
v_call: TRBV7-8
cdr3_nt: TGTGCCAGCAGCCCGAGGACTAGCGGGGGCTCAGATACGCAGTATTTT
cdr3_aa: CASSPRTSGGSDTQYF

clone_size: NA
j_call: TRBJ2-1
d_call: NA
v_call: TRBV4-3
cdr3_nt: TGCGCCAGCAGCCACGTAGGACGGATGAGCTCCTACAATGAGCAGTTCTTC
cdr3_aa: CASSHVGRMSSYNEQFF

clone_size: NA
j_call: TRBJ2-3
d_call: NA
v_call: TRBV10-3
cdr3_nt: TGTGCCATCAGTGAGTCGCAGCGGGCCACAGATACGCAGTATTTT
cdr3_aa: CAISESQRATDTQYF